This TCR beta chain is drawn from a study of T cell repertoires in cytomegalovirus infection. Turning to the study itself: Matching HLA type and CMV infection were both indicated by public TCR beta signatures. General study findings and limits: The study identified carriers of CMV plus the relevant HLA from cumulative public TCR beta family frequency. CMV-specific TCR beta clonotypes restricted by HLA-C were the ones dominating the ex vivo response.

Worth noting for this clonotype: Antigen unknown.

TCRdb processed the reads anew with MiXCR; each CDR3 protein has one entry. This table has around 300,000 distinct CDR3 sequences, under 30% appearing once. This CDR3 is built from 15 residues. Germline V CDR1 and CDR2: SGHRS, YFSETQ. V was pared by 0 bases and J by 7 bases, with 13 bases between. The sample was PBMCs. The V gene is TRBV5-1, the J gene TRBJ1-4; TRBD1 might be the D (6 bases). This TCR came from a human donor in good health (CMV status not recorded). Some clones in this sample may be carry-over from other donors' samples. The CDR3 DNA follows: TGCGCCAGCAGCTTGGGGTGGGGGCGAGGTGAAAAACTGTTTTTT. Translated: CASSLGWGRGEKLFF.